Listed below are T cell receptor beta chains from one sample, sequenced in a study of CD8 T cells in ankylosing spondylitis. Using its own MiXCR run on the 5' RACE reads, TCRdb lists one record per CDR3 protein. Of 250,000 or so distinct CDR3 sequences listed, 18% were seen once; the top ten hold roughly a third. The specimen sequenced was blood, either unsorted or a sorted T cell fraction (not recorded which). The receptors stem from a male donor with ankylosing spondylitis or in good health (not recorded which). CDR3s include the opening cysteine and the closing phenylalanine or tryptophan. The D gene is left open where the match is weak. A clone size is listed for some rows: how often the clone was seen (once, few, many), or a class if it is expanded.

TGTGCCAGCAGTGAATACGCCGCTAAAGTCTACAATGAGCAGTTCTTC,CASSEYAAKVYNEQFF,TRBV25-1,TRBJ2-1,NA,many
TGTGCCAGCAGTTCCAGGCTAGCGGGAGATGAGCAGTTCTTC,CASSSRLAGDEQFF,TRBV12-3/TRBV12-4,TRBJ2-1,TRBD2,NA
TGTGCCAGCAGACCCGGACAGGGTCTGGCAGATACGCAGTATTTT,CASRPGQGLADTQYF,TRBV6-2/TRBV6-3,TRBJ2-3,TRBD1,few
TGTGCCAGCAACAGTCAGGGGGCTCACAATGAGCAGTTCTTC,CASNSQGAHNEQFF,TRBV7-9,TRBJ2-1,TRBD1,few
TGCGCCAGCAGCCCTGGACAGAGTCTAGGCTATGGCTACACCTTC,CASSPGQSLGYGYTF,TRBV5-1,TRBJ1-2,NA,few
TGTGCCATCAGCGAGATAAACACTGAAGCTTTCTTT,CAISEINTEAFF,TRBV10-3,TRBJ1-1,NA,NA
TGTGCCAGCAGTCTCGGACAGGCGGCCTCCTACGAGCAGTACTTC,CASSLGQAASYEQYF,TRBV12-3/TRBV12-4,TRBJ2-7,TRBD1,NA
TGTGCCAGCAGCTCCTCCGGGCCTACGAACTATGGCTACACCTTC,CASSSSGPTNYGYTF,TRBV7-2,TRBJ1-2,NA,NA
TGCGCCAGCAGCTTGTGGCGGGAGGGCGAGGAGACCCAGTACTTC,CASSLWREGEETQYF,TRBV5-1,TRBJ2-5,TRBD2,NA
TGCGCCAGCAGCCAAGACATCGGGACAGATAATGAAAAACTGTTTTTT,CASSQDIGTDNEKLFF,TRBV4-3,TRBJ1-4,TRBD1,NA
TGCGCCAGCAGCTTGGAGGCAGACAATGAGCAGTTCTTC,CASSLEADNEQFF,TRBV5-1,TRBJ2-1,NA,NA
TGCGCCTCCGAACACGGGACAGGGGGTACCGAGCAGTACTTC,CASEHGTGGTEQYF,TRBV4-1,TRBJ2-7,TRBD1,few
TGTGCCAGCAGCGTAGACGGGAGTCCTCGCAATGAGCAGTTCTTC,CASSVDGSPRNEQFF,TRBV9,TRBJ2-1,NA,NA
TGTGCCAGCAGCACCTCTTTGCGGGGGGGGGATGAGCAGTTCTTC,CASSTSLRGGDEQFF,TRBV5-5,TRBJ2-1,TRBD2,few
TGTGCCAGCAGTTACTCGTCTGGGGACTTGAGCTCCTACGAGCAGTACTTC,CASSYSSGDLSSYEQYF,TRBV6-5,TRBJ2-7,NA,NA
TGTGCCAGCAGCTCACCACTGAGGGGACTAGCGGGAGCCCCAGATACGCAGTATTTT,CASSSPLRGLAGAPDTQYF,TRBV11-1,TRBJ2-3,TRBD2,many
TGTGCCAGCAATGAGGGGGGACTTGAAGAGACCCAGTACTTC,CASNEGGLEETQYF,TRBV9,TRBJ2-5,NA,few
TGCGCCAGCAGCCAAGGGGAGTGGGCGACCGAACAGTTCTTC,CASSQGEWATEQFF,TRBV4-3,TRBJ2-1,NA,NA
TGTGCCAGCAGCCCGGGGCCATCCCAAGAGACCCAGTACTTC,CASSPGPSQETQYF,TRBV6-1,TRBJ2-5,NA,NA
TGCAGTGCCGGCAGGGTTTACGACGGCACCGGGGAGCTGTTTTTT,CSAGRVYDGTGELFF,TRBV20-1,TRBJ2-2,NA,few
TGTGCCAGCAGTTTAGCGGGCGGGGAAAAACTGTTTTTT,CASSLAGGEKLFF,TRBV12-3/TRBV12-4,TRBJ1-4,NA,NA
TGCAGTGCTAGTCCAAGCGGATACAGCTCCTACAATGAGCAGTTCTTC,CSASPSGYSSYNEQFF,TRBV20-1,TRBJ2-1,NA,NA
TGTGCCAGCAGCTTTAAGGCTCGGGGTTTCGAGGAGACCCAGTACTTC,CASSFKARGFEETQYF,TRBV13,TRBJ2-5,NA,NA
TGCGCCAGCAGCCAAGACGGGGCGAGCTCCTACAATGAGCAGTTCTTC,CASSQDGASSYNEQFF,TRBV4-1,TRBJ2-1,NA,few
TGTGCCAGCAGCCCACCGGCCGCAGGAGAGCAGTTCTTC,CASSPPAAGEQFF,TRBV7-9,TRBJ2-1,NA,NA
TGTGCCAGCAGCACCCGACTAGCGGGTGGGTGGGATACGCAGTATTTT,CASSTRLAGGWDTQYF,TRBV7-8,TRBJ2-3,TRBD2,NA
TGTGCTAGCAGCCTTCTCAAAAACAATGAGCAGTTCTTC,CASSLLKNNEQFF,TRBV7-7,TRBJ2-1,NA,many
TGTGCCAGCAGTTCGTGGGGGAGCTCCTACGAGCAGTACTTC,CASSSWGSSYEQYF,TRBV28,TRBJ2-7,NA,few
TGCAGTGCCGGGGGGATGGGGACCCAGTACTTC,CSAGGMGTQYF,TRBV20-1,TRBJ2-5,TRBD2,NA
TGTGCCAGCAGTTGGGCCAGGGCAGATGGCTACACCTTC,CASSWARADGYTF,TRBV12-3/TRBV12-4,TRBJ1-2,NA,NA
TGTGCTAGTGGTTTGTTCAGCACTGGCACTGAAGCTTTCTTT,CASGLFSTGTEAFF,TRBV12-5,TRBJ1-1,NA,NA
TGCGCCAGCAGCCAAGATCAGAACCTAGGCACAGATACGCAGTATTTT,CASSQDQNLGTDTQYF,TRBV4-1,TRBJ2-3,NA,NA
TGTGCCAGCAGCAAGCCGACTAGCGAGAGCACAGATACGCAGTATTTT,CASSKPTSESTDTQYF,TRBV7-2,TRBJ2-3,TRBD2,few
TGCGCCAGCAGCCTGTATTTCGGTGCGAACACTGAAGCTTTCTTT,CASSLYFGANTEAFF,TRBV5-1,TRBJ1-1,NA,many
TGCAGCGCCACCCTCGGGACGCGCACTGAAGCTTTCTTT,CSATLGTRTEAFF,TRBV29-1,TRBJ1-1,NA,few
TGCAGCGTTTTGACAGGGGTTTTGGAGACCCAGTACTTC,CSVLTGVLETQYF,TRBV29-1,TRBJ2-5,TRBD1,few
TGTGCCAGCAGCTTGGTGCCTGTCCAAGAGACCCAGTACTTC,CASSLVPVQETQYF,TRBV5-5,TRBJ2-5,NA,few
TGTGCCAGCAGTTTTGACCCGACTAGCGGGAGATCCTACGAGCAGTACTTC,CASSFDPTSGRSYEQYF,TRBV28,TRBJ2-7,TRBD2,few
TGTGCCAGCAGTTTATCAGCAGGGGCCCCCGAGCAGTACTTC,CASSLSAGAPEQYF,TRBV27,TRBJ2-7,NA,NA
TGTGCCAGCGGTTTAGAGCTGGGAGAGACCCAGTACTTC,CASGLELGETQYF,TRBV12-3/TRBV12-4,TRBJ2-5,NA,NA
TGTGCCAGCAGTGAGGGACTAGCGGGATCCCACGAGCAGTACTTC,CASSEGLAGSHEQYF,TRBV2,TRBJ2-7,TRBD2,few
TGCAGTGCTAGAGTTCGGGGGGAGGGCCGATACGAGCAGTACTTC,CSARVRGEGRYEQYF,TRBV20-1,TRBJ2-7,TRBD2,NA
TGCAGTGCTAGAGATCTTGTGGTTGTCGATGAGCAGTTCTTC,CSARDLVVVDEQFF,TRBV20-1,TRBJ2-1,NA,few
TGCGCCAGCAGCCAAGACCTCCGGGGGCTAGCGGACCAAGAGACCCAGTACTTC,CASSQDLRGLADQETQYF,TRBV4-3,TRBJ2-5,NA,few
TGTGCCAGCAGTTTCATCAACTCTGGAAACACCATATATTTT,CASSFINSGNTIYF,TRBV12-3/TRBV12-4,TRBJ1-3,NA,NA
TGTGCCAGCAGTCCCGGGACAACTCCCCAAGAGACCCAGTACTTC,CASSPGTTPQETQYF,TRBV27,TRBJ2-5,NA,few
TGTGCCAGCAGCCAATTCGGGGGAACCACAGATACGCAGTATTTT,CASSQFGGTTDTQYF,TRBV14,TRBJ2-3,NA,few
TGCGCCAGCAGCCAAGGACTAGCGGGAGGGCAGGCGGCCTACGAGCAGTACTTC,CASSQGLAGGQAAYEQYF,TRBV4-1,TRBJ2-7,TRBD2,few
TGCGCCAGCAGCCAACCGGGCCTATCCTACGAGCAGTACTTC,CASSQPGLSYEQYF,TRBV4-1,TRBJ2-7,NA,NA
TGTGCCAGCAGCGTAAGAGGAGATACGCAGTATTTT,CASSVRGDTQYF,TRBV12-3/TRBV12-4,TRBJ2-3,NA,few